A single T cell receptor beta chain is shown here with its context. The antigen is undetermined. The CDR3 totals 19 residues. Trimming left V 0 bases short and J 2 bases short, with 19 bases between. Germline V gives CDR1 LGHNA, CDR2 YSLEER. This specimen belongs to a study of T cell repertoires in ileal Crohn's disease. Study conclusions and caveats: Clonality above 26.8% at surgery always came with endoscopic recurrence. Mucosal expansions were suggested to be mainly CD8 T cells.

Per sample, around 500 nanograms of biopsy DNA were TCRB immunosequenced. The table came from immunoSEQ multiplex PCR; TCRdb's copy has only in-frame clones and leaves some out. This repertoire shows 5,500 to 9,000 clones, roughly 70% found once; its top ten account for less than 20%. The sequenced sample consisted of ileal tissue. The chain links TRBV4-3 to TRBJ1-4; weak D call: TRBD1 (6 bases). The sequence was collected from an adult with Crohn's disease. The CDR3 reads CASSQDSMRGLSTNEKLFF. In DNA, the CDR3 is TGCGCCAGCAGCCAAGATTCGATGAGGGGGTTATCGACTAATGAAAAACTGTTTTTT.